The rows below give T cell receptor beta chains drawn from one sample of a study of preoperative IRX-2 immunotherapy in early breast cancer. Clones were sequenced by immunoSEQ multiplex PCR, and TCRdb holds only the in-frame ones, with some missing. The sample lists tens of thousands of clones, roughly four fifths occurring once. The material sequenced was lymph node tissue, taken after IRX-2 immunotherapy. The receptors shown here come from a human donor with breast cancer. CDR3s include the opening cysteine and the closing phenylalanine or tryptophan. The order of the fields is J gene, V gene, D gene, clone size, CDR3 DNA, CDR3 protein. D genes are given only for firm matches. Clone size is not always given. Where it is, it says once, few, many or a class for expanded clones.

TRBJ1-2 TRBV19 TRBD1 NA TGTGCCAGTAGTCCGGACAGGGGGAAATATGGCTACACCTTC CASSPDRGKYGYTF
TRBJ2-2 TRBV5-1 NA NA TGCGCCAGCAGCTTAGTGGGGGATAAGACCGGGGAGCTGTTTTTT CASSLVGDKTGELFF
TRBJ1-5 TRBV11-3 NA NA TGTGCCAGCAGCTTAGATTCCGGCTATAGCAATCAGCCCCAGCATTTT CASSLDSGYSNQPQHF
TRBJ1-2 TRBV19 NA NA TGTGCCAGTAGTATGGGTACGGGAGTCTATGGCTACACCTTC CASSMGTGVYGYTF
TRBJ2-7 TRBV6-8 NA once TGTGCCAGCAGTTTCTCCCCTTATGGGCAGTACTTC CASSFSPYGQYF
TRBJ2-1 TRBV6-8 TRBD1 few TGTGCCAGCAGCCTGACAGGGACCTCCTACAATGAGCAGTTCTTC CASSLTGTSYNEQFF
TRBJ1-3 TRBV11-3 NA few TGTGCCAGCAGCTTAGTAGGTACTCCTGGAAACACCATATATTTT CASSLVGTPGNTIYF
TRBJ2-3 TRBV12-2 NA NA TGTGCAAGTCGCTTAGCGCCCTCCCGCAGGGAGGGGGTTAGCGGTTATGGGCCAGATACGCAGTATTTT CASRLAPSRREGVSGYGPDTQYF
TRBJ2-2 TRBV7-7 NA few TGTGCCAGCAGCGTAGTGGGGTCTTACACCGGGGAGCTGTTTTTT CASSVVGSYTGELFF
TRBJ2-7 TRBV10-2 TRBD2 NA TGCGCCAGCGGGACTAGCGGAACCTACGAGCAGTACTTC CASGTSGTYEQYF
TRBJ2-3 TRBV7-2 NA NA TGTGCCAGCAGCGAAAGGTTCACAGATACGCAGTATTTT CASSERFTDTQYF
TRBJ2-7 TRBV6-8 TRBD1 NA TGTGCCATCCAAGGGACCGGGACAGGGGTCCTCGAGCAGTACTTC CAIQGTGTGVLEQYF
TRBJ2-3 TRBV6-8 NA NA TGTGCCAGCAGTCCATCTATCGATACGCAGTATTTT CASSPSIDTQYF
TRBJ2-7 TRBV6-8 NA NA TGTGCCAGCAGTTACGGTCAGGGTCGGTACGAGCAGTACTTC CASSYGQGRYEQYF
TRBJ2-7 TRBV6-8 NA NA TGTGCCAGCAGTTACTGGGGCAGGACCTACGAGCAGTACTTC CASSYWGRTYEQYF
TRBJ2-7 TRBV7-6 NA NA TGTGCCAGCAGCCTCGCCTGGGCAGCGACCTACGAGCAGTACTTC CASSLAWAATYEQYF